These 32 T cell receptor beta chains originate from one sample sequenced in a study of CD8 T cells in Susac syndrome. Random hexamers were used to reverse transcribe an amount of roughly 0.45 to 1 ug RNA. TCRdb used MiXCR to reprocess the immunoSEQ multiplex PCR reads, holding one entry per CDR3 protein. The table includes under 200,000 distinct CDR3 sequences, 85% to 95% detected once. The sequenced material came from CD4+ T cells from PBMCs. These receptors all come from a human donor in good health.

The chain is built from TRBV12-3 or TRBV12-4 and TRBJ1-2, with a possible D match to TRBD1 (6 bases). The CDR3 has 15 amino acids. Trimming pared 6 bases from V and 0 bases from J, leaving 14 bases between. The CDR3 sequence is CASRSGTRANYGYTF. Written as DNA, the CDR3 is TGTGCCAGCAGATCGGGGACAAGGGCTAACTATGGCTACACCTTC.

This chain uses TRBV6-6 with TRBJ2-5; 9 bases line up with TRBD1. Germline CDR1 MNHNY, CDR2 SVGAGI (reference sequence). V was clipped by 0 bases and J by 5 bases; unmatched bases: 7. This CDR3 comprises 16 residues. This chain's CDR3 is CASSYSGGQGTETQYF. CDR3 coding DNA: TGTGCCAGCAGTTACTCGGGGGGACAGGGAACCGAGACCCAGTACTTC.

V and J are TRBV7-2 and TRBJ1-1; D is ambiguous. The germline gives CDR1 SGHTA, CDR2 FQGNSA. This CDR3 is built from 11 residues. V shed 6 bases and J shed 8 bases, with 10 bases lying between them. The CDR3: CASRDLREAFF. The CDR3 nucleotides read TGTGCCAGCAGGGACTTACGAGAAGCTTTCTTT.

In its sample, this clonotype was seen once. The chain couples TRBV7-2 to TRBJ2-3, with TRBD1 as a possible D gene (5 bases). Trimming cost V 1 base and J 2 bases, with 10 bases left between them. The CDR3 is 15 residues long. Germline assignment: CDR1 SGHTA and CDR2 FQGNSA. The CDR3 DNA reads TGTGCCAGCAGCTTAGATTCAGGGAACACAGATACGCAGTATTTT. As protein: CASSLDSGNTDTQYF.

The chain recombines TRBV18 with TRBJ1-4; unclear D gene. V lost 5 bases to trimming and J lost 4 bases, with 8 bases between them. This CDR3 contains 13 residues. CDR1 is KGHSH and CDR2 is LQKENI in the germline V gene. The CDR3 DNA is TGTGCCAGCTCAATGGACCTTAATGAAAAACTGTTTTTT. It is translated as CASSMDLNEKLFF.

The chain recombines TRBV19 with TRBJ1-6, with a tentative D call TRBD1 (5 bases). Per germline, CDR1 LNHDA and CDR2 SQIVND (reference sequence). This CDR3 spans 14 amino acids. Trimming took off 3 bases at V and 6 bases at J, with 9 bases between the two ends. Written as DNA, the CDR3 is TGTGCCAGTAGTATGAAGCAGGGTAATTCACCCCTCCACTTT. Amino acids: CASSMKQGNSPLHF.

The rearrangement uses TRBV7-2 and TRBJ1-2; the match to TRBD1 covers 7 bases. The V and J ends lost 5 bases and 4 bases, in that order; junction bases with no gene match: 10. CDR1 and CDR2 from the germline V gene are SGHTA and FQGNSA. CDR3 length: 15 amino acids. In DNA form, the CDR3 reads TGTGCCAGCAGCCCTGCGACAGGGTACGCCTATGGCTACACCTTC. This gives the protein CASSPATGYAYGYTF.

V and J are TRBV7-2 and TRBJ2-1; D may be TRBD2 (5 bases). V gave up 5 bases and J gave up 7 bases, with 15 bases separating them. CDR3 size: 14 residues. The V gene's germline CDR1 is SGHTA and CDR2 FQGNSA. The CDR3 coding sequence is TGTGCCAGCAGCGGGCGGAGGACGCGGAATGAGCAGTTCTTC. This translates into CASSGRRTRNEQFF.

This rearrangement joins TRBV3-1 to TRBJ2-5; 9 bases line up with TRBD2. The CDR3 consists of 17 residues. In germline, CDR1 is LGHDT, CDR2 YNNKEL (reference sequence). Losses at the gene ends were 4 bases for V and 5 bases for J; bases not matched to a gene: 14. The CDR3 sequence: CASSPRPSGVLRETQYF. In DNA form, the CDR3 reads TGTGCCAGCAGCCCACGGCCTAGCGGGGTGCTTCGCGAGACCCAGTACTTC.

The J gene is TRBJ1-6, the V gene TRBV19; D unresolved. The germline V gene has CDR1 LNHDA and CDR2 SQIVND (reference sequence). This CDR3 has 12 residues. Trimming removed 5 bases at V and 10 bases at J, with 9 bases between. The CDR3 DNA reads as TGTGCCAGTAGTTCGGCTGAATCACCCCTCCACTTT. Translation: CASSSAESPLHF.

This chain joins TRBV7-8 and TRBJ2-2; 8 nucleotides line up with TRBD1. The CDR3 extends over 16 amino acids. Looked up from germline, CDR1 is SGHVS and CDR2 is FQNEAQ. J gave up 5 bases and V 0 bases, and 5 bases lay outside the gene matches. The CDR3 region has the DNA TGTGCCAGCAGCTTAGCGGCCAGGGGGCGGACCGGGGAGCTGTTTTTT. This codes for CASSLAARGRTGELFF.

This clonotype was observed a single time. The chain has TRBV25-1 and TRBJ1-2; a possible D gene is TRBD1 (5 bases). The germline V and J ends were trimmed by 5 bases and 5 bases, with 15 bases remaining between them. Germline loops: CDR1 MGHDK, CDR2 SYGVNS. The length of the CDR3 is 14 residues. The CDR3 nucleotides read TGTGCCAGCAGTCGGAGCGAAGGGGTTTATGGCTACACCTTC. The encoded protein is CASSRSEGVYGYTF.

The chain combines TRBV4-3 with TRBJ2-1; D possibly corresponds to TRBD2 (6 bases). CDR1 and CDR2 (germline): LGHNA, YSLEER. Trimming left V 0 bases short and J 5 bases short, with 11 bases between. The CDR3 has 15 amino acids. CDR3 DNA sequence: TGCGCCAGCAGCCAAGATCGGGTAGCGGACAATGAGCAGTTCTTC. This gives the protein CASSQDRVADNEQFF.

This chain uses TRBV2 with TRBJ1-1; tentative D call: TRBD1 (6 bases). The ends were cut back, 2 bases at V and 5 bases at J, with 12 bases in the middle. CDR3 size: 14 residues. CDR1 and CDR2 (germline): SNHLY, FYNNEI. CDR3 region: CASSELHRVTEAFF. Here the CDR3 DNA reads TGTGCCAGCAGTGAACTCCACAGGGTTACTGAAGCTTTCTTT.

The chain recombines TRBV6-2 or TRBV6-3 with TRBJ2-5; 10 bases are shared with TRBD2. Trimming cost V 6 bases and J 4 bases; bases outside gene matches: 8. CDR1 MNHEY and CDR2 SVGEGT come from the germline V gene. This CDR3 has 15 residues. The CDR3 DNA reads as TGTGCCAGCAGCCCCACGAGGACTAGCGGAGAGACCCAGTACTTC. Encoded protein: CASSPTRTSGETQYF.

The chain recombines TRBV5-4 with TRBJ1-3; 8 positions match TRBD1. The CDR3 is 15 residues long. In germline, CDR1 is SGHNT, CDR2 YYREEE (reference sequence). Unmatched junction bases numbered 5, after V lost 4 bases and J lost 2 bases. The CDR3 here is CASSRTGTTGNTIYF. In DNA, the CDR3 is TGTGCCAGCAGCAGGACAGGGACGACTGGAAACACCATATATTTT.

The chain recombines TRBV29-1 with TRBJ1-1; the D is unclear. V lost 7 bases and J lost 5, with 17 bases in between. The CDR3 has 13 amino acids. The germline V gene encodes CDR1 SQVTM and CDR2 ANQGSEA. CDR3 coding DNA: TGCAGCGCCAAACGCTTGGGTCGGACTGAAGCTTTCTTT. It yields the protein CSAKRLGRTEAFF.

The rearrangement links TRBV28 to TRBJ2-7; perhaps TRBD2 as D (5 bases). CDR1 and CDR2 (germline): MDHEN, SYDVKM. The CDR3 length is 14 residues. The V end lost 6 bases, the J end lost 3 bases, and 15 bases lay between the germline ends. CDR3 nucleotide sequence: TGTGCCAGCAGCTCAATTGCGGGTATCTACGAGCAGTACTTC. This translates into CASSSIAGIYEQYF.

This clonotype was counted between two and nine times. The rearrangement uses TRBV5-6 and TRBJ2-7, with D unclear. This CDR3 contains 13 residues. Trimming left V 0 bases short and J 0 bases short, with 4 bases between. CDR1 SGHDT and CDR2 YYEEEE come from the germline V gene. The CDR3 reads CASSLVSSYEQYV. The CDR3 nucleotides are TGTGCCAGCAGCTTGGTTTCCTCCTACGAGCAGTACGTC.

This rearrangement joins TRBV29-1 to TRBJ1-6; D possibly corresponds to TRBD1 (6 bases). This CDR3 is built from 13 residues. V was trimmed by 3 bases and J by 8 bases, leaving 11 bases between them. Germline CDR1 SQVTM, CDR2 ANQGSEA. In DNA, the CDR3 is TGCAGCGTTGAGGAGGGGGGCGATTCACCCCTCCACTTT. It is translated as CSVEEGGDSPLHF.

The chain links TRBV6-5 to TRBJ1-5; D ambiguous. The CDR3 spans 14 residues. The germline gives CDR1 MNHEY, CDR2 SVGAGI. V dropped 5 bases and J dropped 7 bases, with 15 bases sitting between them. CDR3 region: CASSPRGARQPQHF. The CDR3 DNA sequence: TGTGCCAGCAGTCCCCGGGGAGCCAGGCAGCCCCAGCATTTT.

The chain recombines TRBV5-1 with TRBJ1-2, with TRBD1 matching 8 bases. CDR3 length: 18 amino acids. V shed 1 base, J shed 0 bases, and the junction held 11 bases outside the gene matches. The germline gives CDR1 SGHRS, CDR2 YFSETQ. CDR3 nucleotides: TGCGCCAGCAGCTTGCCTAAGACAGGGGCCCAAGCTAACTATGGCTACACCTTC. This encodes CASSLPKTGAQANYGYTF.

The chain uses TRBV9 and TRBJ2-2; 12 nucleotides agree with TRBD2. The CDR3 length is 16 residues. V trimming: 5 bases; J trimming: 5 bases; junction bases outside the gene matches: 7. Looked up from germline, CDR1 is SGDLS and CDR2 is YYNGEE. CDR3 in DNA: TGTGCCAGCAGTTCTAGCGGGGGGGCCTGGACCGGGGAGCTGTTTTTT. Residues: CASSSSGGAWTGELFF.

V is TRBV3-1 and J is TRBJ2-2; D is uncertain. V lost 5 bases, J lost 1 base, and 14 bases lay in between. This CDR3 is 16 amino acids long. Per germline, CDR1 LGHDT and CDR2 YNNKEL (reference sequence). The CDR3 DNA follows: TGTGCCAGCAGCGACGATGTGAGTCGGAACACCGGGGAGCTGTTTTTT. This encodes CASSDDVSRNTGELFF.

V gene TRBV7-2 combines with J gene TRBJ1-2; no clear D gene. This CDR3 is 11 amino acids long. Germline CDR1 is SGHTA and CDR2 is FQGNSA. Trimming shortened V by 1 base and J by 13 bases, and 10 bases separated the two germline ends. CDR3 region: CASSLVYSLTF. CDR3 nucleotide sequence: TGTGCCAGCAGCTTAGTGTACAGCCTCACCTTC.

The chain uses TRBV7-2 and TRBJ1-2; D possibly corresponds to TRBD1 (5 bases). The CDR3 totals 14 residues. V shed 5 bases and J shed 2 bases, with 12 bases lying between them. Germline CDR1 SGHTA, CDR2 FQGNSA. The CDR3 bases are TGTGCCAGCAGCGCGCAACGGGGGAACTATGGCTACACCTTC. This translates into CASSAQRGNYGYTF.

A word on this clonotype: Compared with germline, one end of the junction differs, possibly owing to a read error. The chain has TRBV5-1 and TRBJ2-6; weak D call: TRBD1 (5 bases). The CDR3 extends over 16 amino acids. Germline values: CDR1 SGHRS, CDR2 YFSETQ. The CDR3 DNA reads TGCGCCAGCAGCTTGGCCTCATCCACTGGGGCCAACGTCCTGATTTTC. Its translation: CASSLASSTGANVLIF.

The chain has TRBV5-6 and TRBJ1-2; a weak D match, TRBD1 (5 bases). From germline, CDR1 is SGHDT and CDR2 YYEEEE. The CDR3 sequence is 15 residues long. Between the trimmed V and J ends, which lost 4 bases and 3 bases, there was a span of 16 bases. CDR3 loop: CASSGTVPPDYGYTF. In nucleotides, the CDR3 is TGTGCCAGCAGCGGGACGGTTCCCCCGGACTATGGCTACACCTTC.

This clonotype was counted a few times. The CDR3 sequence is CASSRYEGIQHF. The CDR3 bases are TGTGCCAGCAGCCGATATGAGGGAATCCAGCATTTT. The chain couples TRBV6-1 to TRBJ1-5; the D is unclear. Between the trimmed V and J ends, which lost 6 bases and 12 bases, there was a span of 15 bases. This CDR3 is 12 amino acids long. CDR1 and CDR2 from the germline V gene are MNHNS and SASEGT.

The rearrangement uses TRBV10-2 and TRBJ2-3; 9 positions match TRBD2. CDR1 WSHSY and CDR2 SAAADI come from the germline V gene. The CDR3 is made up of 15 amino acids. Losses at the gene ends were 4 bases for V and 5 bases for J; bases not matched to a gene: 7. The CDR3 region has the DNA TGCGCCAGCAGTGGACGGGCTAGCGGGGTAGATACGCAGTATTTT. The encoded protein is CASSGRASGVDTQYF.

The chain links TRBV6-5 to TRBJ1-1; no clear D. This CDR3 has 14 residues. Trimming took off 4 bases at V and 9 bases at J, with 18 bases between the two ends. CDR1 MNHEY and CDR2 SVGAGI come from the germline V gene. The CDR3 region is CASSFPREPQKAFF. CDR3 DNA: TGTGCCAGCAGTTTCCCCCGAGAGCCACAAAAAGCTTTCTTT.

V and J are TRBV29-1 and TRBJ2-7, with no clear D. The V gene's germline CDR1 is SQVTM and CDR2 ANQGSEA. This CDR3 spans 14 amino acids. V gave up 5 bases and J gave up 2 bases, with 16 bases separating them. CDR3 protein: CSVPKAQKAYEQYF. CDR3 nucleotide sequence: TGCAGCGTTCCTAAAGCCCAAAAGGCCTACGAGCAGTACTTC.